These 7 T cell receptor beta chains share one sample of origin, sequenced in a study of T cell responses to AZD1222 COVID-19 vaccine. Sequencing used immunoSEQ multiplex PCR; TCRdb keeps in-frame clones, though not all of them. The sample contains 100,000 to 150,000 clones, about 93% of which appear only once. This material consisted of peripheral blood, taken 28 days after the second dose of the MenACWY control vaccine. The receptors originated from an adult who received the MenACWY meningococcal vaccine as a control.

V is TRBV19 and J is TRBJ1-1; D not certain. Trimming took 3 bases from V and 1 from J, leaving 6 bases between them. Germline V gives CDR1 LNHDA, CDR2 SQIVND (reference sequence). The CDR3 is made up of 13 amino acids. The CDR3 coding sequence is TGTGCCAGTAGTATGCACAGGAACACTGAAGCTTTCTTT. This gives the protein CASSMHRNTEAFF.

V usage is TRBV29-1 and J usage is TRBJ2-2; D is possibly TRBD2 (6 bases). Germline V CDR1 and CDR2: SQVTM, ANQGSEA. CDR3 length: 11 amino acids. The ends were cut back, 4 bases at V and 7 bases at J, with 7 bases in the middle. As DNA, the CDR3 is TGCAGCGTTGGGGGGGTCGGGGAGCTGTTTTTT. It translates to CSVGGVGELFF.

The chain has TRBV18 and TRBJ2-1; D unclear. The length of the CDR3 is 11 residues. Germline values: CDR1 KGHSH, CDR2 LQKENI. The V and J ends lost 6 bases and 5 bases respectively, with 5 bases between them. The CDR3 DNA reads as TGTGCCAGCTCGGCTAACAATGAGCAGTTCTTC. Translation: CASSANNEQFF.

The sample holds one count of this clone. The CDR3 sequence is CASCGASGRANEQFF. CDR3 sequence (DNA): TGTGCCAGCTGCGGGGCTAGCGGGAGGGCAAATGAGCAGTTCTTC. The J gene is TRBJ2-1, the V gene TRBV28, with 12 bases that match TRBD2. Germline lookup yields CDR1 MDHEN and CDR2 SYDVKM. Unmatched junction bases numbered 9, after V lost 8 bases and J lost 7 bases. The CDR3 runs to 15 residues.

V gene TRBV7-9 combines with J gene TRBJ2-5, with D perhaps TRBD1 (6 bases). The CDR3 is made up of 13 amino acids. CDR1 is SEHNR, CDR2 FQNEAQ, per germline (reference sequence). V lost 5 bases to trimming and J lost 1 base, with 8 bases between them. The chain's CDR3 is CASSADSQETQYF. The CDR3 DNA follows: TGTGCCAGCAGCGCGGACAGCCAAGAGACCCAGTACTTC. Using reference TRBV7-9 and TRBJ2-5 for the parts outside the CDR3, the full variable domain is DTGVSQNPRHKITKRGQNVTFRCDPISEHNRLYWYRQTLGQGPEFLTYFQNEAQLEKSRLLSDRFSAERPKGSFSTLEIQRTEQGDSAMYLCASSADSQETQYFGPGTRLLVL.

The chain links TRBV5-6 to TRBJ1-1; D is perhaps TRBD1 (5 bases). This CDR3 comprises 17 residues. The germline V and J ends were trimmed by 3 bases and 0 bases, with 18 bases remaining between them. Germline assignment: CDR1 SGHDT and CDR2 YYEEEE. CDR3 in amino acids: CASSSDLRGLMNTEAFF. Here the CDR3 DNA reads TGTGCCAGCAGCTCTGACTTGAGGGGCTTAATGAACACTGAAGCTTTCTTT.

DNA of the CDR3: TGTGCCAGCAGTGCCAAATACGGGGAATCTGGCTACACCTTC. This encodes CASSAKYGESGYTF. The J gene is TRBJ1-2, the V gene TRBV6-4, with D uncertain. With 4 bases removed from V and 7 bases from J, the gap between germline ends came to 16 bases. Germline-derived CDR1 and CDR2 are MRHNA and SNTAGT. The CDR3 contains 14 residues.